A selection of T cell receptor beta chains follows, all from one sample in a study of T cells after yellow fever vaccination. TCRdb reanalysed the 5' RACE reads using MiXCR and keeps one entry per CDR3 protein. This table has approximately 240,000 distinct CDR3 sequences, around 3.5% appearing once. Material: PBMCs, obtained 15 days after the yellow fever booster vaccination. The source is a man younger than 30 who received the YFV17D yellow fever vaccine. The CDR3 runs from the conserved cysteine through the conserved F or W. A D gene is named only where the DNA matches it firmly. Clone size is not always given. Where it is, it says once, few, many or a class for expanded clones.

CDR3aa	CDR3nt	abundance	d_gene	v_gene	j_gene
CASSLGGTGPYEQYF	TGTGCCAGCAGCCTCGGGGGGACTGGGCCTTACGAGCAGTACTTC	-	TRBD2	TRBV5-6	TRBJ2-7
CASSLRASGYGYTF	TGCGCCAGCAGCTTGCGCGCAAGCGGATACGGCTACACCTTC	many	-	TRBV5-1	TRBJ1-2
CASSPRRDREGTEAFF	TGTGCCAGCTCACCACGGAGGGACAGGGAGGGAACTGAAGCTTTCTTT	few	TRBD1	TRBV18	TRBJ1-1
CASSGGGLEAFF	TGTGCCAGCAGCGGAGGGGGCTTGGAAGCTTTCTTT	many	TRBD1	TRBV7-9	TRBJ1-1
CASSYIGGTEAFF	TGTGCCAGCAGTTACATCGGGGGGACTGAAGCTTTCTTT	many	-	TRBV6-2/TRBV6-3	TRBJ1-1
CAIGGAPDTQYF	TGTGCCATCGGGGGCGCCCCAGATACGCAGTATTTT	many	-	TRBV10-3	TRBJ2-3
CASSQLRATETQYF	TGTGCCAGCAGCCAGCTGAGGGCCACGGAGACCCAGTACTTC	many	-	TRBV3-1	TRBJ2-5
CASSQAVQGPNQPQHF	TGCGCCAGCAGCCAAGCTGTCCAGGGCCCCAATCAGCCCCAGCATTTT	few	-	TRBV4-1	TRBJ1-5
CASSQAMEFTNTGELFF	TGCGCCAGCAGCCAAGCGATGGAGTTTACGAACACCGGGGAGCTGTTTTTT	many	-	TRBV4-3	TRBJ2-2
CAISDTGGGLPLHF	TGTGCCATCAGTGATACAGGTGGGGGCCTGCCCCTCCACTTT	many	-	TRBV10-3	TRBJ1-6
CASSSGTGGADTQYF	TGTGCCAGCAGTAGCGGGACAGGGGGCGCAGATACGCAGTATTTT	-	TRBD1	TRBV27	TRBJ2-3
CASSLDLFGTTSETQYF	TGTGCCAGCAGCTTAGATCTTTTTGGGACTACTTCGGAGACCCAGTACTTC	many	TRBD2	TRBV11-2	TRBJ2-5
CASSLIGGPADTQYF	TGTGCCAGCAGTTTGATCGGGGGACCAGCAGATACGCAGTATTTT	many	-	TRBV12-3/TRBV12-4	TRBJ2-3
CSVVGRVMNTEAFF	TGCAGCGTTGTGGGCAGGGTCATGAACACTGAAGCTTTCTTT	many	-	TRBV29-1	TRBJ1-1
CASSPTQSSGPHF	TGTGCCAGCAGCCCAACCCAATCTAGCGGTCCCCACTTC	many	TRBD2	TRBV7-2	TRBJ2-5
CASSLAPISVTLGPYEQYF	TGCGCCAGCAGCTTGGCCCCTATTAGCGTCACCCTCGGACCTTACGAGCAGTACTTC	many	-	TRBV5-1	TRBJ2-7
CSVEDGDSGNAIYF	TGCAGCGTTGAAGATGGGGATTCTGGAAACGCCATATATTTT	-	-	TRBV29-1	TRBJ1-3
CASSPSGGASDEQFF	TGCGCCAGCAGCCCAAGCGGGGGGGCTTCGGATGAGCAGTTCTTC	many	TRBD2	TRBV4-1	TRBJ2-1
CAWSWGMGTNEKLFF	TGTGCCTGGAGTTGGGGAATGGGTACTAATGAAAAACTGTTTTTT	many	-	TRBV30	TRBJ1-4
CASSNGVETQYF	TGTGCCAGCAGCAACGGGGTTGAGACCCAGTACTTC	many	-	TRBV6-1	TRBJ2-5
CASSFSSDTQYF	TGCGCCAGCAGCTTTTCCAGCGATACGCAGTATTTT	many	-	TRBV12-3/TRBV12-4	TRBJ2-3
CAISGGPNQPQHF	TGTGCCATCAGTGGCGGGCCCAATCAGCCCCAGCATTTT	few	-	TRBV10-3	TRBJ1-5
CASSIIIYNEQFF	TGTGCCAGTAGTATAATTATCTACAATGAGCAGTTCTTC	-	-	TRBV19	TRBJ2-1
CASSPGGTTNTEAFF	TGTGCCAGCTCACCAGGTGGGACAACTAACACTGAAGCTTTCTTT	many	-	TRBV18	TRBJ1-1
CASSHRDRVYNEQFF	TGCGCCAGCAGCCATCGGGACAGGGTCTACAATGAGCAGTTCTTC	-	TRBD1	TRBV4-3	TRBJ2-1
CASSYSIRGKMGAEAFF	TGTGCCAGCAGTTACTCGATCAGGGGGAAAATGGGCGCTGAAGCTTTCTTT	-	TRBD1	TRBV6-5	TRBJ1-1
CASSPRGNSNQPQHF	TGTGCCAGCAGTCCCAGGGGGAATAGCAATCAGCCCCAGCATTTT	many	TRBD1	TRBV6-5	TRBJ1-5
CASKPTGGGETQYF	TGCGCCAGCAAACCGACAGGGGGTGGAGAGACCCAGTACTTC	many	TRBD1	TRBV5-1	TRBJ2-5
CASTRGTAGTYNEQFF	TGCGCCAGCACCCGAGGGACGGCGGGGACCTACAATGAGCAGTTCTTC	many	-	TRBV5-1	TRBJ2-1
CASSLYGQNQETQYF	TGTGCTAGCAGCTTATATGGTCAGAACCAAGAGACCCAGTACTTC	-	-	TRBV7-7	TRBJ2-5
CASSEPNTGELFF	TGTGCCAGCAGTGAACCAAACACCGGGGAGCTGTTTTTT	many	-	TRBV6-1	TRBJ2-2
CASSSDPRWEKLFF	TGTGCCAGCAGTTCGGACCCCAGATGGGAAAAACTGTTTTTT	many	-	TRBV12-3/TRBV12-4	TRBJ1-4
CASSPGTVNSPLHF	TGTGCCAGCTCACCAGGGACAGTTAATTCACCCCTCCACTTT	many	TRBD1	TRBV18	TRBJ1-6
CASSFDSNYGAGFNEQFF	TGTGCCAGCAGCTTTGACTCTAACTATGGAGCGGGGTTCAATGAGCAGTTCTTC	many	TRBD2	TRBV7-9	TRBJ2-1
CASSYRGAKNIQYF	TGTGCCAGCAGTTACAGGGGGGCCAAAAACATTCAGTACTTC	many	-	TRBV6-2/TRBV6-3	TRBJ2-4
CASSRDRVFTF	TGTGCCTCAAGCCGGGACAGGGTGTTCACCTTC	-	TRBD1	TRBV30	TRBJ1-2
CASSSQSLAGELFF	TGTGCCAGCAGCTCCCAAAGTTTAGCCGGGGAGCTGTTTTTT	many	-	TRBV7-6	TRBJ2-2
CASSVPTGGGDNYGYTF	TGTGCCAGCAGCGTCCCGACAGGGGGAGGTGATAACTATGGCTACACCTTC	few	TRBD1	TRBV9	TRBJ1-2
CASSPPGTGTGANVLTF	TGTGCCAGCAGCCCCCCCGGGACTGGTACTGGGGCCAACGTCCTGACTTTC	few	-	TRBV5-4	TRBJ2-6
CASSPDRGNIQYF	TGTGCCAGCAGCCCGGACAGGGGGAACATTCAGTACTTC	many	TRBD1	TRBV6-5	TRBJ2-4
CATTRGAIVDNEQFF	TGTGCCACCACCCGCGGGGCCATCGTGGACAATGAGCAGTTCTTC	many	-	TRBV15	TRBJ2-1
CASSSGSGGSTDTQYF	TGTGCCAGCAGCTCCGGTTCGGGGGGTAGCACAGATACGCAGTATTTT	many	TRBD2	TRBV12-3/TRBV12-4	TRBJ2-3
CASSLGTGAFEQYF	TGTGCCAGCAGTTTAGGGACAGGGGCCTTCGAGCAGTACTTC	many	TRBD1	TRBV27	TRBJ2-7
CASRQHTGELFF	TGCGCCAGCAGGCAGCACACCGGGGAGCTGTTTTTT	many	-	TRBV5-1	TRBJ2-2
CASRLTQRHGYTF	TGTGCCAGCAGACTCACCCAGCGTCATGGCTACACCTTC	-	-	TRBV7-3	TRBJ1-2
CATSRGGADTQYF	TGTGCCACCAGTCGGGGGGGGGCAGATACGCAGTATTTT	many	TRBD2	TRBV24-1	TRBJ2-3
CASSSQRVQGPGELFF	TGCGCCAGCAGCTCCCAGCGGGTCCAGGGGCCCGGGGAGCTGTTTTTT	few	-	TRBV5-1	TRBJ2-2
CATSRTGVYEQYF	TGTGCCACCAGCAGGACAGGGGTCTACGAGCAGTACTTC	many	TRBD1	TRBV15	TRBJ2-7
CASSLSRSYEQYF	TGCGCCAGCAGCTTGTCACGTTCGTACGAGCAGTACTTC	many	-	TRBV5-1	TRBJ2-7
CASSFSGYTF	TGTGCCAGCAGTTTTTCCGGCTACACCTTC	many	-	TRBV12-3/TRBV12-4	TRBJ1-2
CASSWSNQETQYF	TGTGCCAGCAGTTGGTCCAACCAAGAGACCCAGTACTTC	many	-	TRBV27	TRBJ2-5
CASSFDRESPLHF	TGCGCCAGCAGCTTCGACAGGGAGTCACCCCTCCACTTT	many	TRBD1	TRBV5-1	TRBJ1-6
CASSVAQGGFRNEQFF	TGTGCCAGCAGCGTAGCTCAGGGAGGTTTTCGCAATGAGCAGTTCTTC	many	-	TRBV9	TRBJ2-1
CSARRRDRSSYNEQFF	TGCAGTGCTAGACGCCGGGACAGAAGCTCCTACAATGAGCAGTTCTTC	many	TRBD1	TRBV20-1	TRBJ2-1
CASSGTGGLAKNIQYF	TGTGCCAGCAGCGGGACAGGGGGCCTAGCCAAAAACATTCAGTACTTC	many	TRBD1	TRBV6-5	TRBJ2-4